This T cell receptor (beta chain) was obtained from a study of OX40 agonist ivuxolimab in advanced cancers. In the study overall: Patients enrolled in dose escalation were diagnosed with hepatocellular carcinoma, melanoma, renal cell or head and neck cancer.

A history of autoimmune disease or systemic immunosuppression excluded patients. Study findings and constraints: CD8+ T cells were the subset that, on average, had more expanded clones than CD4+.

Comments on this clone: The antigen is undetermined.

Germline CDR1 is SNHLY and CDR2 is FYNNEI. V lost 1 base and J lost 4, with 13 bases in between. This CDR3 has 15 amino acids. Profiled with immunoSEQ multiplex PCR; TCRdb holds only in-frame clones, not every one. Among 25,000 to 35,000 clones listed, roughly 80% were seen once. This sequence was found in an adult with an advanced solid tumor such as melanoma, head and neck, liver or kidney cancer. The sample here was CD4+ or CD8+ T cells sorted from blood, taken in a trial of the OX40 agonist ivuxolimab. The genes are TRBV2 and TRBJ1-2; D gene ambiguous. CDR3 in DNA: TGTGCCAGCAGTGAAGATGAGCGGGGTGGCTATGGCTACACCTTC. Translating gives CASSEDERGGYGYTF.